The entry below describes one T cell receptor beta chain. Its antigen remains unidentified. Base qualities are not provided; no much larger clone lies one nucleotide away. The data were taken from a study of CD8+ T cells in alopecia areata (dated by TCRdb to 2016 to 2018). Some background on the complete study: The treated patients, all with moderate-to-severe alopecia areata, were enrolled in an open-label pilot trial of oral tofacitinib given at 5 to 10 mg twice daily. Tofacitinib was given for 6 to 18 months, followed by 6 months of follow-up off drug to assess delayed response and recurrence. In both human patients and the C3H/HeJ mouse model, the study applied high-throughput TCRbeta sequencing to look at T cell clonal expansion in alopecia areata. Human TCRbeta sequencing covered scalp tissue and sorted CD4+ and CD8+ peripheral blood T cells from patchy and totalis/universalis alopecia areata patients and healthy controls. Biopsies were taken from tofacitinib-treated patients at baseline and again at 4 and 24 weeks into treatment, and several of those patients also had a later scalp biopsy. Clonality in the scalp was compared among normal scalp (n=4), patchy alopecia areata scalp (n=8), and alopecia totalis/universalis scalp (n=8). RNA was extracted with the PAXgene miRNA kit for fixed scalp, the miRNeasy kit for PBMCs, and the RNeasy kit for mouse skin. immunoSEQ multiplex PCR using 35 Vbeta forward primers and 13 Jbeta reverse primers was used to amplify TCRbeta CDR3 regions.

The junction carries 4 bases between V and J, which are trimmed by 1 base and 2 bases respectively. The CDR3 has 13 amino acids, counting the end cysteine and phenylalanine. Solely the CDR3 DNA is kept, with 39 bases framed from the first base. CDR1 is given as SGHTA and CDR2 as FQGNSA, both from the germline V gene. The study at large found these results: Scalp TCR repertoire analysis is complicated because resident alphabeta T cells in normal human skin are also sequenced, whereas mouse skin is dominated by gammadelta T cells. Compared with mice, TCR sequences shared between patients were less clear, possibly partly because of HLA diversity across the patient population. Compared with normal scalp, lesional scalp had higher clonality and more expanded CD8+ clones, particularly in alopecia totalis/universalis, a pattern that suggests antigenic drive.

Receptor amplification or capture employed the immunoSEQ multiplex PCR assay. RNA was extracted from all samples and reverse transcribed into cDNA as template for TCR sequencing. First-strand cDNA was synthesized using SuperScript III with a 2:1 mix of oligo-dT and random hexamers. Amplification bias was assessed with a synthetic immune receptor repertoire, and residual bias was removed computationally. Concerning the study's data processing: Raw reads were preprocessed to remove errors, and CDR3 was defined by IMGT conventions from the conserved cysteine to phenylalanine. Clonality was calculated as 1 minus Shannon entropy normalized by log2 of the number of productive unique TCRs. Whether scalp clones were CD4 or CD8 was inferred by matching scalp TCRbeta sequences against CD4 and CD8 repertoires sorted from blood. Sourced from immuneACCESS, this table was stored by TCRdb with only in-frame sequences that have V and J called. A share of the clones is absent; for the studies checked, an unresolved V gene accounts for under half, and the remainder has no known explanation. V and J calls and clone size are given by that table; D and trimming were obtained from the DNA. Present in this sample are around 140,000 clones, roughly three fifths of which were seen just once. Under 7.5% of the sample comes from the top ten.

The sample's time point label, in plain terms: baseline before oral tofacitinib. Peripheral blood and lesional scalp punch biopsies were obtained from patients with alopecia areata. PBMCs were isolated by density centrifugation and stained for CD3, CD4 and CD8, and CD4+ and CD8+ T cells were sorted on a FACSAria. The TCR sequence derives from a human donor with alopecia areata. The chain uses TRBV7-2 and TRBJ2-3, with the D gene uncertain. The source was CD4+ T cells sorted from blood, collected at week 0. The DNA reads TGTGCCAGCAGCTTAGAACCCACAGATACGCAGTATTTT. This is translated as CASSLEPTDTQYF. When the CDR3 is completed using the reference TRBV7-2 and TRBJ2-3 genes on either side, the full variable domain is GAGVSQSPSNKVTEKGKDVELRCDPISGHTALYWYRQSLGQGLEFLIYFQGNSAPDKSGLPSDRFSAERTGGSVSTLTIQRTQQEDSAVYLCASSLEPTDTQYFGPGTRLTVL.